Detailed here is one TCR beta chain. This specimen belongs to a study of OX40 agonist ivuxolimab in advanced cancers. Overall study context: Those enrolled were around 87% male, with a mean age of approximately 60 years and ages from roughly 20 to 85.

Profiling relied on immunoSEQ multiplex PCR, and the TCRdb table lists in-frame clones only, not all of them. The table lists about 22,000 clones, approximately 80% of them singletons, with approximately 15% in the top ten. Germline loops: CDR1 SGHTA, CDR2 FQGNSA. V dropped 5 bases and J dropped 0 bases, with 16 bases sitting between them. The CDR3 loop spans 16 amino acids. The sequence was obtained from an adult with an advanced solid tumor such as melanoma, head and neck, liver or kidney cancer. The sample here was CD4+ or CD8+ T cells sorted from blood, taken in a trial of the OX40 agonist ivuxolimab. The rearrangement links TRBV7-2 to TRBJ2-5, with a possible D match to TRBD2 (5 bases). Written as DNA, the CDR3 is TGTGCCAGCAGCCCCCGGGGTAGCGTAGACCAAGAGACCCAGTACTTC. It yields the protein CASSPRGSVDQETQYF.